The following is a TCR beta chain sequence with its context. Its antigen is unknown. Relative to the germline gene, one junction end is altered; a read error may explain this. The sample originates from a study of cytomegalovirus exposure and HLA in healthy donors. Regarding the study as a whole: Accurate prediction of most subjects' HLA-A and HLA-B alleles from TCR beta sequences was reported. Researchers reported in a later analysis that a missense DCLRE1C variant was tied to TCR beta V- and J-gene trimming.

The PCR had 60 Vbeta and 13 Jbeta primers. Data came from immunoSEQ multiplex PCR; TCRdb stores just in-frame clones and leaves some out. The table shows roughly 100,000 clones, with roughly 79% occurring only once. The CDR3 is made up of 19 amino acids. The germline CDR1 and CDR2 sequences are SEHNR and FQNEAQ (reference sequence). The sequence was obtained from a woman aged 40-49 years in good health and CMV-seronegative. The chain couples TRBV7-9 to TRBJ2-7, with TRBD2 matching 12 bases. Sequencing was carried out using PBMCs. The CDR3 loop is CSSSSGLAGAHGGGYEQYF. The DNA for the CDR3 is TGTTCCAGCAGCTCGGGACTAGCGGGCGCTCACGGGGGGGGCTACGAGCAGTACTTC. The full variable domain, with the rest looked up from reference TRBV7-9 and TRBJ2-7, is DTGVSQNPRHKITKRGQNVTFRCDPISEHNRLYWYRQTLGQGPEFLTYFQNEAQLEKSRLLSDRFSAERPKGSFSTLEIQRTEQGDSAMYLCSSSSGLAGAHGGGYEQYFGPGTRLTVT.